Below, 21 T cell receptor beta chains from the same sample are listed, as sequenced in a study of blood T cell repertoires in COVID-19 (dated by TCRdb to the early 2020s). Libraries came from the immunoSEQ multiplex PCR assay. The table comes from immuneACCESS by way of TCRdb, which keeps in-frame sequences with V and J called. Part of the clones is missing from these tables; in studies checked, under half for an unresolved V gene and the rest for unknown reasons. In this sample the table shows under 250,000 clones, roughly nine tenths of which occur a single time. The ten most abundant clones make up roughly 1.2% of the sample. What was sequenced was peripheral blood. The receptor source for this set is a man younger than 45 with acute or convalescent COVID-19.

The V call is TRBV28, the J call TRBJ2-6, with TRBD1 as a possible D gene (5 bases). The CDR3 has 18 amino acids. Germline CDR1 is MDHEN and CDR2 is SYDVKM. V was shortened by 3 bases and J by 2 bases, with 17 bases between the two germline ends. CDR3 residues: CASSLGTWGAPGANVLTF. CDR3 nucleotides: TGTGCCAGCAGTTTGGGCACGTGGGGCGCTCCTGGGGCCAACGTCCTGACTTTC.

The rearrangement links TRBV2 to TRBJ1-5; 7 nucleotides line up with TRBD1. The CDR3 has 14 residues. Germline V lookup: CDR1 SNHLY, CDR2 FYNNEI. J was trimmed by 4 bases and V by 7 bases; bases with no gene match: 7. The CDR3 sequence is CASTPTGSNQPQHF. CDR3 coding DNA: TGTGCCAGCACTCCGACAGGGAGTAATCAGCCCCAGCATTTT.

The DNA for the CDR3 is TGTGCCAGCAGCCCCCAACTGGGACTGAGCACAGATACGCAGTATTTT. This encodes CASSPQLGLSTDTQYF. V gene TRBV13 combines with J gene TRBJ2-3, with D maybe TRBD2 (6 bases). CDR3 length equals 16 residues. Germline assignment: CDR1 PRHDT and CDR2 FYEKMQ (reference sequence). V lost 5 bases to trimming and J lost 0 bases, with 15 bases between them.

The CDR3 DNA reads as TGTGCCAGCAGCTTGGGGGGACTAGCGGCCACAGATACGCAGTATTTT. The encoded protein is CASSLGGLAATDTQYF. The rearrangement uses TRBV5-5 and TRBJ2-3, with 11 nucleotides matching TRBD2. CDR3 length: 16 residues. The V gene's germline CDR1 is SGHKS and CDR2 YYEKEE (reference sequence). Losses at the gene ends were 0 bases for V and 2 bases for J; bases not matched to a gene: 2.

V usage is TRBV28 and J usage is TRBJ2-5; D not resolved. Trimming shortened V by 9 bases and J by 5 bases, and 13 bases separated the two germline ends. The CDR3 is 12 residues long. CDR1 and CDR2 (germline): MDHEN, SYDVKM. This CDR3 reads CASRVSTETQYF. In nucleotides, the CDR3 is TGTGCCAGTCGGGTATCCACGGAGACCCAGTACTTC.

The chain uses TRBV5-1 and TRBJ1-2; the D is unclear. V was clipped by 7 bases and J by 4 bases, with 14 bases between them. This CDR3 comprises 13 residues. Germline-derived CDR1 and CDR2 are SGHRS and YFSETQ. The CDR3 sequence is CASSEQTTYGYTF. CDR3 DNA: TGCGCCAGCTCAGAACAGACCACCTATGGCTACACCTTC.

The CDR3 sequence: CSASLTRAGVYEQYF. In DNA form, the CDR3 reads TGCAGTGCTAGTCTGACTCGTGCGGGGGTCTACGAGCAGTACTTC. This chain links TRBV20-1 with TRBJ2-7; 7 bases fit TRBD2. CDR1 and CDR2 (germline): DFQATT, SNEGSKA (reference sequence). This CDR3 is built from 15 residues. V lost 3 bases to trimming and J lost 3 bases; unmatched junction nucleotides: 11.

This rearrangement joins TRBV4-1 to TRBJ2-1; TRBD1 matches 10 bases. The CDR3 is made up of 16 amino acids. Germline-derived CDR1 and CDR2 are MGHRA and YSYEKL. J was trimmed by 4 bases and V by 5 bases; bases with no gene match: 8. The CDR3 sequence: CASSYGGTGVYNEQFF. The CDR3 DNA sequence: TGCGCCAGCAGCTATGGGGGGACAGGGGTATACAATGAGCAGTTCTTC.

This clone was picked up a small number of times. The chain couples TRBV5-4 to TRBJ1-1; tentative D call: TRBD1 (5 bases). Germline-derived CDR1 and CDR2 are SGHNT and YYREEE (reference sequence). Trimming cost V 7 bases and J 5 bases, with 21 bases left between them. This CDR3 spans 15 amino acids. The CDR3 nucleotides read TGTGCCAGCCGTGTAGACTCCGTCGGGGGGACTGAAGCTTTCTTT. Its translation: CASRVDSVGGTEAFF.

This clone has only a few counts. The CDR3, as DNA: TGTGCCAGCAACCGTGGAGCGGGAGTAGTCTACGAGCAGTACTTC. This sequence encodes CASNRGAGVVYEQYF. The rearrangement uses TRBV28 and TRBJ2-7; 8 positions match TRBD2. The CDR3 is 15 residues long. J gave up 3 bases and V 7 bases, and 11 bases lay outside the gene matches. The V gene's germline CDR1 is MDHEN and CDR2 SYDVKM. Using reference TRBV28 and TRBJ2-7 for the parts outside the CDR3, the full variable domain is DVKVTQSSRYLVKRTGEKVFLECVQDMDHENMFWYRQDPGLGLRLIYFSYDVKMKEKGDIPEGYSVSREKKERFSLILESASTNQTSMYLCASNRGAGVVYEQYFGPGTRLTVT.

This chain connects TRBV19 to TRBJ1-4, with D uncertain. V was shortened by 3 bases and J by 3 bases, with 8 bases between the two germline ends. The CDR3 has 14 residues. The V gene's germline CDR1 is LNHDA and CDR2 SQIVND (reference sequence). CDR3 region: CASSIRGPNEKLFF. The CDR3 DNA sequence: TGTGCCAGTAGTATCCGGGGTCCTAATGAAAAACTGTTTTTT.

The chain has TRBV7-9 and TRBJ2-2; 7 nucleotides agree with TRBD1. The V gene's germline CDR1 is SEHNR and CDR2 FQNEAQ (reference sequence). The V segment lost 7 bases and the J segment 6 bases; nucleotides outside the gene matches: 5. This CDR3 has 13 residues. CDR3 residues: CASKGAQAGELFF. Written as DNA, the CDR3 is TGTGCCAGCAAGGGGGCGCAGGCCGGGGAGCTGTTTTTT.

The chain combines TRBV5-4 with TRBJ1-5; maybe TRBD1 (5 bases). CDR3 length equals 19 residues. The V gene lost 4 bases and the J gene lost 6 bases, with 29 bases spanning the gap. Germline CDR1 SGHNT, CDR2 YYREEE (reference sequence). CDR3 residues: CASSPFEAEGSGDGQPQHF. The CDR3 DNA sequence: TGTGCCAGCAGCCCATTTGAGGCCGAAGGAAGCGGGGACGGTCAGCCCCAGCATTTT. The variable domain in full, with the rest retrieved from reference TRBV5-4 and TRBJ1-5, is ETGVTQSPTHLIKTRGQQVTLRCSSQSGHNTVSWYQQALGQGPQFIFQYYREEENGRGNFPPRFSGLQFPNYSSELNVNALELDDSALYLCASSPFEAEGSGDGQPQHFGDGTRLSIL.

This clone occurred once. The CDR3 here is CASSEPTGVHQPQHF. CDR3 in DNA: TGTGCCAGCAGTGAGCCGACAGGGGTTCATCAGCCCCAGCATTTT. V and J are TRBV6-2 or TRBV6-3 and TRBJ1-5; 8 nucleotides line up with TRBD1. The CDR3 is 15 residues long. Germline V gene sequence: CDR1 MNHEY, CDR2 SVGEGT. J lost 5 bases, V lost 5 bases, and 8 bases had no gene match.

This chain's CDR3 is CASSYSGGAGNTIYF. The DNA for the CDR3 is TGTGCCAGCAGTTACTCAGGAGGGGCTGGAAACACCATATATTTT. The chain links TRBV6-6 to TRBJ1-3, with D tentatively TRBD1 (5 bases). Germline CDR1 reads MNHNY; CDR2 reads SVGAGI (reference sequence). The CDR3 length is 15 residues. The ends were cut back, 0 bases at V and 2 bases at J, with 8 bases in the middle.

The chain employs TRBV3-1 (or the pseudogene TRBV3-2) and TRBJ2-3, with 11 positions matching TRBD2. Germline loops: CDR1 LGHDT, CDR2 YNNKEL (reference sequence). J was trimmed by 2 bases and V by 6 bases; bases with no gene match: 4. The CDR3 loop spans 15 amino acids. CDR3 nucleotides: TGTGCCAGCAGGCTAGCGGGGGGTCTCACAGATACGCAGTATTTT. This codes for CASRLAGGLTDTQYF.

This clone turned up a few times. The chain uses TRBV3-1 (or the pseudogene TRBV3-2) and TRBJ1-4, with a weak D call TRBD1 (5 bases). The CDR3 loop spans 13 amino acids. Trimming removed 5 bases at V and 7 bases at J, with 11 bases between. The germline gives CDR1 LGHDT, CDR2 YNNKEL (reference sequence). The chain's CDR3 is CASSATGGEKLFF. The CDR3 DNA is TGTGCCAGCAGCGCAACAGGTGGTGAAAAACTGTTTTTT.

CDR3 sequence reads: CASSPYPAGQGNTEAFF. CDR3 coding DNA: TGCGCCAGCAGCCCTTACCCAGCGGGACAGGGAAACACTGAAGCTTTCTTT. This chain uses TRBV5-1 with TRBJ1-1; 9 bases align to TRBD1. The germline gives CDR1 SGHRS, CDR2 YFSETQ. The CDR3 consists of 17 residues. V lost 4 bases, J lost 2 bases, and 12 bases stayed unmatched.

Turning to this clone: The sample holds other DNA sequences that translate to the same CDR3. The chain uses TRBV6-5 and TRBJ1-1; no clear D gene. The length of the CDR3 is 15 residues. V was cut by 0 bases and J by 1 base, with 9 bases left in between. Germline CDR1 reads MNHEY; CDR2 reads SVGAGI. For the CDR3, the DNA is TGTGCCAGCAGTTACTCAAGAGTTGGGAACACTGAAGCTTTCTTT. Protein sequence: CASSYSRVGNTEAFF.

The chain has TRBV30 and TRBJ2-7, with D unclear. This CDR3 comprises 12 residues. The V end was cut by 0 bases, the J end by 1 base, with 4 bases between. CDR1 GTSNPN and CDR2 SVGIG come from the germline V gene (reference sequence). The CDR3 DNA reads as TGTGCCTGGAGTGTCAGATCCTACGAGCAGTACTTC. This sequence encodes CAWSVRSYEQYF. The complete variable domain, with remaining parts taken from reference TRBV30 and TRBJ2-7, reads SQTIHQWPATLVQPVGSPLSLECTVEGTSNPNLYWYRQAAGRGLQLLFYSVGIGQISSEVPQNLSASRPQDRQFILSSKKLLLSDSGFYLCAWSVRSYEQYFGPGTRLTVT.

This clone has a single count. V usage is TRBV28 and J usage is TRBJ1-2; TRBD1 agrees at 12 bases. CDR1 is MDHEN and CDR2 is SYDVKM in the germline V gene. After removal of 1 base from V and 8 bases from J, the junction contained 8 bases not matched to a gene. This CDR3 is built from 16 residues. The DNA of the CDR3 is TGTGCCAGCAGTTTATATTTGGGACAGGGGGCTGGAGGCTACACCTTC. Translated, it gives CASSLYLGQGAGGYTF.